These T cell receptor beta chains were read from a single sample in a study of naive and memory T cell subsets. TCRdb reprocessed the UMI-ligation and nested PCR reads via MiXCR and lists one record per CDR3 protein. This table has fewer than 150,000 distinct CDR3 sequences, approximately 20% appearing once. The sample was naive CD8+ T cells from blood. These receptors were taken from a human donor in good health. CDR3s include the opening cysteine and the closing phenylalanine or tryptophan. A D gene is named only where the DNA matches it firmly. The size of a clone is reported for some rows only, either as once, few or many, or as a class for expanded clones.

d_gene,v_gene,abundance,j_gene,CDR3aa,CDR3nt
.,TRBV12-3/TRBV12-4,few,TRBJ2-7,CASSPPGTHEQYF,TGTGCCAGCAGTCCCCCAGGGACGCACGAGCAGTACTTC
.,TRBV24-1,.,TRBJ2-1,CATSDPRLAYNEQFF,TGTGCCACCAGTGATCCACGCCTCGCGTACAATGAGCAGTTCTTC
.,TRBV7-9,few,TRBJ2-7,CASSLDAAYEQYF,TGTGCCAGCAGCTTAGATGCAGCTTACGAGCAGTACTTC
.,TRBV20-1,few,TRBJ1-5,CSARTANQPQHF,TGCAGTGCCCGGACGGCTAATCAGCCCCAGCATTTT
.,TRBV29-1,few,TRBJ1-4,CSSDRRFLEKLFF,TGCAGCAGCGACCGGCGGTTCCTGGAAAAACTGTTTTTT
.,TRBV5-1,few,TRBJ2-1,CASSLAPKYNEQFF,TGCGCCAGCAGCTTGGCCCCTAAGTACAATGAGCAGTTCTTC
TRBD2,TRBV11-2,.,TRBJ2-1,CASSPAGVITNEQFF,TGTGCCAGCAGCCCAGCGGGAGTAATTACCAATGAGCAGTTCTTC
.,TRBV6-7,few,TRBJ2-5,CASSYSPSVLLTQYF,TGTGCCAGCAGTTATAGTCCTAGCGTCCTTCTGACCCAGTACTTC
.,TRBV7-2,few,TRBJ2-1,CASSLLQASGWNEQFF,TGTGCCAGCAGCTTGTTACAGGCGTCAGGTTGGAATGAGCAGTTCTTC
TRBD2,TRBV27,.,TRBJ2-5,CASSVLAGTSFQETQYF,TGTGCCAGCAGTGTTCTAGCGGGCACCTCCTTCCAAGAGACCCAGTACTTC
.,TRBV24-1,.,TRBJ2-7,CATSDPRGHEQYF,TGTGCCACCAGTGATCCCAGGGGACACGAGCAGTACTTC
TRBD1,TRBV27,few,TRBJ2-1,CATSNAWTGVDEQFF,TGTGCCACGTCGAACGCCTGGACAGGGGTAGACGAGCAGTTCTTC
.,TRBV28,.,TRBJ2-5,CASSWLPSPQETQYF,TGTGCCAGCAGTTGGCTACCTTCCCCCCAAGAGACCCAGTACTTC
.,TRBV11-2,.,TRBJ2-7,CASSLDLGRSYEQYF,TGTGCCAGCAGCTTAGATCTGGGCAGGTCCTACGAGCAGTACTTC
.,TRBV6-2/TRBV6-3,.,TRBJ2-7,CASSYAGDEQYF,TGTGCCAGCAGTTACGCAGGGGACGAGCAGTACTTC
.,TRBV28,.,TRBJ2-1,CASRLMPGDEQFF,TGTGCCAGCAGACTCATGCCGGGGGATGAGCAGTTCTTC
.,TRBV12-3/TRBV12-4,.,TRBJ2-1,CASSLVGRVHEQFF,TGTGCCAGCAGTTTAGTGGGAAGGGTCCATGAGCAGTTCTTC
.,TRBV6-1,.,TRBJ1-1,CASSDGGAEAFF,TGTGCCAGCAGTGATGGGGGAGCTGAAGCTTTCTTT
.,TRBV29-1,.,TRBJ1-4,CSAQVYMETNEKLFF,TGCAGCGCCCAGGTTTACATGGAAACTAATGAAAAACTGTTTTTT
.,TRBV7-2,.,TRBJ2-7,CASSLTDEVVWEQYF,TGTGCCAGCAGCTTAACAGACGAGGTTGTGTGGGAGCAGTACTTC
TRBD1,TRBV29-1,.,TRBJ1-1,CSGHTTGAEAFF,TGCAGCGGTCACACTACAGGGGCTGAAGCTTTCTTT
.,TRBV6-1,few,TRBJ2-1,CASNEGNEQFF,TGTGCCAGCAACGAGGGCAATGAGCAGTTCTTC
TRBD2,TRBV10-3,.,TRBJ2-1,CAISESIGLAGGNEQFF,TGTGCCATCAGTGAGTCGATTGGGCTAGCGGGAGGCAATGAGCAGTTCTTC
TRBD1,TRBV7-2,once,TRBJ2-1,CASSPGTGGYNEQFF,TGTGCCAGCAGCCCCGGGACAGGAGGATACAATGAGCAGTTCTTC
.,TRBV27,.,TRBJ2-1,CASKTGAGEFF,TGTGCCAGCAAGACTGGTGCAGGTGAGTTCTTC
.,TRBV28,.,TRBJ2-7,CASSSPTGVEAGVREQYF,TGTGCCAGCAGTAGTCCGACAGGGGTAGAAGCGGGAGTGAGGGAGCAGTACTTC